What follows are 30 T cell receptor beta chains derived from one specimen sequenced in a study of beta chain features in type 1 diabetes. No antigen has been assigned to these receptors. Every bit of the isolated RNA underwent reverse transcription, so sequencing read expressed TCRB transcripts. The repertoire was sequenced with immunoSEQ multiplex PCR; TCRdb's copy has only in-frame clones and lacks some. The profile covers some 160,000 clones, with about 9% appearing a single time and approximately 0.54% taken by the ten largest. Study results and limitations: TCRB CDR3 length was moderately but significantly reduced in all four CD4+ subsets of Type 1 diabetes patients.

The sample consisted of central memory CD4+ T cells from blood. These receptors all stem from a woman aged 18-29 years with type 1 diabetes.

In its sample, this clone was seen a few times. The chain employs TRBV6-6 and TRBJ2-1; tentatively, D is TRBD1 (5 bases). Trimming shortened V by 8 bases and J by 3 bases, and 11 bases separated the two germline ends. The CDR3 runs 13 residues. Germline V gives CDR1 MNHNY, CDR2 SVGAGI (reference sequence). This CDR3 is CASRLRVYNEQFF. The CDR3 DNA follows: TGTGCCAGCCGACTCAGGGTCTACAATGAGCAGTTCTTC.

This clone was detected only a few times. The V and J genes are TRBV4-3 and TRBJ2-2; weak D call: TRBD1 (7 bases). The length of the CDR3 is 13 residues. The V and J ends lost 1 base and 12 bases respectively, with 12 bases between them. The germline gives CDR1 LGHNA, CDR2 YSLEER. CDR3: CASSQGQGGQLFF. The CDR3 nucleotides read TGCGCCAGCAGCCAAGGACAGGGAGGTCAGCTGTTTTTT.

The V gene is TRBV6-6, the J gene TRBJ1-2; the match to TRBD1 covers 8 bases. V lost 5 bases, J lost 4 bases, and 3 bases stayed unmatched. This CDR3 contains 13 residues. CDR1 is MNHNY and CDR2 is SVGAGI in the germline V gene (reference sequence). The CDR3 region is CASSQGASYGYTF. DNA for the CDR3: TGTGCCAGCAGTCAGGGGGCTAGCTATGGCTACACCTTC.

This chain joins TRBV6-6 and TRBJ2-3; D remains unclear. CDR1 is MNHNY and CDR2 is SVGAGI in the germline V gene (reference sequence). The CDR3 spans 14 residues. V lost 5 bases, J lost 6 bases, and 15 bases lay in between. CDR3 sequence reads: CASSRSGQIDTQYF. CDR3 in DNA: TGTGCCAGCAGTCGCTCTGGTCAGATCGATACGCAGTATTTT.

The sample holds a few counts of this clone. This sequence joins TRBV27 and TRBJ2-1; 8 bases match TRBD2. The trim removed 7 bases at V and 7 bases at J, leaving 9 bases unmatched. The CDR3 contains 14 residues. Germline V lookup: CDR1 MNHEY, CDR2 SMNVEV (reference sequence). The CDR3 DNA is TGTGCCAGCAATCGACCCGAGCGGGAGAATGAGCAGTTCTTC. Translated: CASNRPERENEQFF.

This clone was recorded a few times. This chain connects TRBV19 to TRBJ2-7; 11 nucleotides line up with TRBD2. Germline loops: CDR1 LNHDA, CDR2 SQIVND (reference sequence). This CDR3 is 18 amino acids long. The V gene end was trimmed by 0 bases and the J gene end by 2 bases; junction bases not matched to a gene: 9. The CDR3 DNA sequence: TGTGCCAGTAGTATAGATCCCCCACTAGCGGGAGCCACCTACGAGCAGTACTTC. Residues: CASSIDPPLAGATYEQYF.

This sequence joins TRBV5-6 and TRBJ2-7, with a weak D call TRBD1 (6 bases). Deletions cut 4 bases from V and 1 base from J, with 12 bases between. CDR1 and CDR2 (germline): SGHDT, YYEEEE. This CDR3 spans 14 amino acids. CDR3 loop: CASSPRTVSYEQYF. CDR3 nucleotides: TGTGCCAGCAGCCCGCGGACAGTATCCTACGAGCAGTACTTC.

A few counts support this clone. CDR3 amino acids: CASSVAGLAVGNEQFF. The CDR3 DNA follows: TGTGCCAGCAGCGTAGCTGGACTAGCCGTGGGCAATGAGCAGTTCTTC. The chain recombines TRBV9 with TRBJ2-1; 8 bases are shared with TRBD2. The V and J ends lost 0 bases and 6 bases, in that order; junction bases with no gene match: 8. CDR1 and CDR2 (germline): SGDLS, YYNGEE. The length of the CDR3 is 16 residues.

The chain links TRBV9 to TRBJ2-4; 8 bases fit TRBD2. V lost 0 bases to trimming and J lost 8 bases; unmatched junction nucleotides: 7. The CDR3 is 15 residues long. From germline, CDR1 is SGDLS and CDR2 YYNGEE. The chain's CDR3 is CASSVESGTRDIQYF. In DNA form, the CDR3 reads TGTGCCAGCAGCGTAGAGTCCGGGACTAGAGACATTCAGTACTTC.

This chain uses TRBV19 with TRBJ2-2; TRBD1 matches at 8 bases. The germline CDR1 and CDR2 sequences are LNHDA and SQIVND (reference sequence). This CDR3 has 14 residues. The junction had 4 bases not matched to a gene; V was cut back by 4 bases and J by 6 bases. The CDR3 DNA reads as TGTGCCAGTAGTACGGACAGGGTATCCGGGGAGCTGTTTTTT. It encodes CASSTDRVSGELFF.

This clone was counted between two and nine times. The chain combines TRBV7-9 with TRBJ2-3, with D perhaps TRBD2 (7 bases). This CDR3 region has 16 residues. Per germline, CDR1 SEHNR and CDR2 FQNEAQ (reference sequence). Between the trimmed V and J ends, which lost 3 bases and 0 bases, there was a span of 13 bases. The CDR3 nucleotides are TGTGCCAGCAGCTTCGGGGGAGGGGGGAGCACAGATACGCAGTATTTT. Translation: CASSFGGGGSTDTQYF.

This clone was seen more than once but under ten times. V and J are TRBV18 and TRBJ1-1; D is perhaps TRBD1 (6 bases). Trimming left V 2 bases short and J 1 base short, with 8 bases between. CDR3 length equals 14 residues. In germline, CDR1 is KGHSH, CDR2 LQKENI. Written as DNA, the CDR3 is TGTGCCAGCTCACCAGCGACAGGGAACACTGAAGCTTTCTTT. Its protein is CASSPATGNTEAFF.

This clone has only a few counts. The V gene is TRBV7-3, the J gene TRBJ2-3, with unresolved D. Germline values: CDR1 SGHTA, CDR2 FQGTGA. This CDR3 is built from 15 residues. With 3 bases removed from V and 2 bases from J, the gap between germline ends came to 12 bases. CDR3 sequence (DNA): TGTGCCAGCAGCTTCGGTGGCAGGATCACAGATACGCAGTATTTT. It specifies CASSFGGRITDTQYF.

The V gene is TRBV7-2, the J gene TRBJ1-2; D remains unclear. This CDR3 comprises 14 residues. Germline V gene lookup returns CDR1 SGHTA and CDR2 FQGNSA. V lost 1 base and J 2 bases, leaving 8 bases between the germline ends. The CDR3 region is CASSLDPTNYGYTF. CDR3 DNA sequence: TGTGCCAGCAGCTTAGACCCAACAAACTATGGCTACACCTTC.

This clone was found a few times. The chain employs TRBV7-8 and TRBJ2-7, with D perhaps TRBD2 (6 bases). CDR1 is SGHVS, CDR2 FQNEAQ, per germline. V was trimmed by 3 bases and J by 0 bases, leaving 15 bases between them. The CDR3 is 16 residues long. The CDR3 loop is CASSFVPSGRSYEQYF. CDR3 in DNA: TGTGCCAGCAGCTTCGTTCCGAGCGGGCGCTCCTACGAGCAGTACTTC.

V usage is TRBV2 and J usage is TRBJ2-5; 9 nucleotides agree with TRBD2. From germline, CDR1 is SNHLY and CDR2 FYNNEI. CDR3 length equals 14 residues. The V and J ends lost 7 bases and 5 bases, in that order; junction bases with no gene match: 8. CDR3 residues: CASTDGGGDETQYF. DNA for the CDR3: TGTGCCAGCACGGATGGCGGGGGGGACGAGACCCAGTACTTC.

This clone has just a few counts. This CDR3 reads CASSQGLGAGEKLFF. In DNA, the CDR3 is TGCGCCAGCAGCCAGGGGTTAGGGGCCGGTGAAAAACTGTTTTTT. The chain carries TRBV4-3 and TRBJ1-4; perhaps TRBD1 as D (5 bases). CDR1 and CDR2 from the germline V gene are LGHNA and YSLEER. V lost 3 bases, J lost 7 bases, and 15 bases lay in between. The CDR3 is made up of 15 amino acids.

Only a few counts were recorded for this clone. V gene TRBV2 combines with J gene TRBJ2-1; 7 bases line up with TRBD1. The CDR3 is 14 amino acids. The ends lost 2 bases at V and 6 bases at J; junction bases unmatched: 4. Germline V gene lookup returns CDR1 SNHLY and CDR2 FYNNEI. CDR3 sequence: CASSERWDSNEQFF. The CDR3 bases are TGTGCCAGCAGTGAAAGATGGGACAGCAATGAGCAGTTCTTC.

The chain has TRBV9 and TRBJ2-7, with D perhaps TRBD1 (5 bases). The CDR3 extends over 14 amino acids. With 0 bases removed from V and 2 bases from J, the gap between germline ends came to 9 bases. Germline-derived CDR1 and CDR2 are SGDLS and YYNGEE. The CDR3 spells CASSVDGRAYEQYF. The DNA for the CDR3 is TGTGCCAGCAGCGTAGACGGCAGGGCCTACGAGCAGTACTTC.

The sample holds a few counts of this clone. The gene calls are TRBV5-1 and TRBJ1-1, with no clear D. Germline V gene sequence: CDR1 SGHRS, CDR2 YFSETQ. Trimming took off 4 bases at V and 0 bases at J, with 7 bases between the two ends. The CDR3 loop spans 13 amino acids. The CDR3 nucleotides are TGCGCCAGCAGCCAGGTAGTGAACACTGAAGCTTTCTTT. Translation: CASSQVVNTEAFF.

The rearrangement joins TRBV5-1 to TRBJ2-7; perhaps TRBD2 as D (5 bases). Germline CDR1 reads SGHRS; CDR2 reads YFSETQ. This CDR3 contains 14 residues. Trimming took off 4 bases at V and 2 bases at J, with 13 bases between the two ends. The CDR3 reads CASSLADGAYEQYF. The CDR3 nucleotides are TGCGCCAGCAGCCTTGCGGACGGGGCCTACGAGCAGTACTTC.

This clone was observed a few times. This chain links TRBV9 with TRBJ2-7, with a possible D match to TRBD2 (6 bases). Between the trimmed V and J ends, which lost 3 bases and 3 bases, there was a span of 16 bases. Germline CDR1 is SGDLS and CDR2 is YYNGEE. The CDR3 loop spans 15 amino acids. Here the CDR3 DNA reads TGTGCCAGCAGCGCCCATTGGGCGGGGCGCTACGAGCAGTACTTC. Its translation: CASSAHWAGRYEQYF.

This clone was seen only once. V usage is TRBV7-3 and J usage is TRBJ2-4, with D maybe TRBD2 (6 bases). Germline CDR1 and CDR2: SGHTA and FQGTGA. The ends were cut back, 5 bases at V and 8 bases at J, with 13 bases in the middle. This CDR3 is 13 amino acids long. CDR3 sequence reads: CASSQMGGHIQYF. DNA of the CDR3: TGTGCCAGCAGCCAGATGGGGGGACACATTCAGTACTTC.

This clone was seen more than once but under ten times. The chain has TRBV6-5 and TRBJ2-7; D gene ambiguous. CDR3 size: 13 residues. CDR1 and CDR2 (germline): MNHEY, SVGAGI. Trimming took off 5 bases at V and 5 bases at J, with 13 bases between the two ends. The CDR3 loop is CASSTPPMDEQYF. In DNA, the CDR3 is TGTGCCAGCAGTACCCCCCCTATGGACGAGCAGTACTTC.

This clone has a handful of counts. The CDR3 here is CASSPRQGVDTQYF. As DNA, the CDR3 is TGTGCCAGCAGCCCCCGGCAAGGGGTAGATACGCAGTATTTT. The genes are TRBV9 and TRBJ2-3; TRBD1 might be the D (5 bases). The CDR3 extends over 14 amino acids. Trimming removed 4 bases at V and 5 bases at J, with 14 bases between. Germline V gives CDR1 SGDLS, CDR2 YYNGEE.

The V gene is TRBV4-3, the J gene TRBJ2-1; 14 nucleotides agree with TRBD2. Germline CDR1 is LGHNA and CDR2 is YSLEER. Unmatched junction bases numbered 4, after V lost 1 base and J lost 8 bases. The CDR3 length is 16 residues. CDR3 nucleotide sequence: TGCGCCAGCAGCCAAGCGGGGGGACTAGCGGGAGATGAGCAGTTCTTC. Protein sequence: CASSQAGGLAGDEQFF.

This clone turned up a few times. The chain employs TRBV7-3 and TRBJ2-7; TRBD1 is a possible D gene (6 bases). The length of the CDR3 is 15 residues. V was shortened by 5 bases and J by 3 bases, with 17 bases between the two germline ends. From germline, CDR1 is SGHTA and CDR2 FQGTGA. The CDR3 nucleotides are TGTGCCAGCAGCACTGGACAGCTCGGAGACTACGAGCAGTACTTC. Encoded protein: CASSTGQLGDYEQYF.

This clone has just a few counts. The rearrangement joins TRBV5-4 to TRBJ2-3, with TRBD2 as a possible D gene (5 bases). The CDR3 runs to 15 residues. V dropped 0 bases and J dropped 0 bases, with 8 bases sitting between them. Germline CDR1 and CDR2: SGHNT and YYREEE (reference sequence). The CDR3 sequence: CASSLAAGSTDTQYF. The CDR3 bases are TGTGCCAGCAGCTTGGCGGCGGGTAGCACAGATACGCAGTATTTT.

Note on this clone: Other DNA sequences within the sample encode an identical CDR3. This chain connects TRBV6-5 to TRBJ2-1; a weak D match, TRBD1 (5 bases). The V gene lost 5 bases and the J gene lost 7 bases, with 6 bases spanning the gap. The CDR3 totals 11 residues. Germline values: CDR1 MNHEY, CDR2 SVGAGI. The CDR3 protein is CASSRGNEQFF. The CDR3 DNA follows: TGTGCCAGCAGTAGGGGAAATGAGCAGTTCTTC.

This clone has a handful of counts. This chain links TRBV5-1 with TRBJ2-1; TRBD2 might be the D (6 bases). This CDR3 spans 14 amino acids. The V and J ends lost 4 bases and 2 bases respectively, with 10 bases between them. Germline CDR1 SGHRS, CDR2 YFSETQ. DNA of the CDR3: TGCGCCAGCAGCAACGGGGGAACCTACAATGAGCAGTTCTTC. Translation: CASSNGGTYNEQFF.